This T cell receptor (beta chain) was obtained from a study of naive and memory T cell subsets. General study results and limits: Gini index rose across naive, CM, EM and EMRA in CD4 and CD8.

Trimming removed 8 bases from V and 1 base from J, with 12 bases in between. The CDR3 runs to 13 residues. An equimolar mix of two oligonucleotides served as the beta constant-region primer for TRBC1 and TRBC2. The cDNA 3' end received a ligated single-stranded oligonucleotide carrying the SP2 primer and a 12-nucleotide UMI. The ligated cDNA underwent four PCR rounds using SP2 and nested alpha and beta constant-region primers. TCRdb re-called the UMI-ligation and nested PCR reads through MiXCR, storing one row per CDR3 protein. Here the sample spans 32,000 or so distinct CDR3 sequences, 10% to 15% being singletons. As for this clonotype: Its antigen is undetermined.

This clonotype was sampled from a human donor in good health. The chain has TRBV12-3 or TRBV12-4 and TRBJ2-7; D gene ambiguous. Sequenced material: effector memory CD4+ T cells from blood. The subset was: effector memory, CD45RA- CD27-. CDR3 in DNA: TGTGCCAGCTTAGAGGAAAAATCCTACGAGCAGTACTTC. Amino acids: CASLEEKSYEQYF.